This record looks at one T cell receptor beta chain sequence and its context. Using immunoSEQ multiplex PCR, the repertoire was profiled, and TCRdb retains in-frame clones only, with some absent. The table includes 300,000 to 400,000 clones, approximately 88% detected once. Germline CDR1 reads SGHNT; CDR2 reads YENEEA. Germline trimming cut 4 bases from V and 4 bases from J; bases unmatched to any gene: 5. The CDR3 runs 15 residues. The sample comes from a study of blood T cell repertoires in COVID-19. Material: peripheral blood. The sequence was obtained from a man aged 25 to 40 with COVID-19, enrolled during active disease. The rearrangement joins TRBV11-3 to TRBJ2-3, with 10 nucleotides matching TRBD2. The chain's CDR3 is CASSSFSGGSDTQYF. The CDR3 nucleotides are TGTGCCAGCAGCTCGTTTAGCGGGGGGTCAGATACGCAGTATTTT.